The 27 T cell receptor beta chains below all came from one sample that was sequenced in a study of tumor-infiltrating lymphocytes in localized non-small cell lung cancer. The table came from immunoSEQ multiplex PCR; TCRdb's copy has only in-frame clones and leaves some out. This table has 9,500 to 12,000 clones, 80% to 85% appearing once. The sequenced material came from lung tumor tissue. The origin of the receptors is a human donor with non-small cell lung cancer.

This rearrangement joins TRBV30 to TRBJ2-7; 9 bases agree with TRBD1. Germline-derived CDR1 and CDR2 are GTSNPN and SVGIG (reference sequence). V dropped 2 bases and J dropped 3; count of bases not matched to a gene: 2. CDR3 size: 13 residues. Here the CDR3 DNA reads TGTGCCTGGAGTCGGGACAGGGTCTACGAGCAGTACTTC. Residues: CAWSRDRVYEQYF. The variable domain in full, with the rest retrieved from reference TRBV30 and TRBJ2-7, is SQTIHQWPATLVQPVGSPLSLECTVEGTSNPNLYWYRQAAGRGLQLLFYSVGIGQISSEVPQNLSASRPQDRQFILSSKKLLLSDSGFYLCAWSRDRVYEQYFGPGTRLTVT.

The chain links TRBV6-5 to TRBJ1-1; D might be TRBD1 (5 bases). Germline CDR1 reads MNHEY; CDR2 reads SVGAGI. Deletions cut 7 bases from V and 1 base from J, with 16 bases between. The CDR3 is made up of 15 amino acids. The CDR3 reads CASKTEAGWNTEAFF. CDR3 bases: TGTGCCAGCAAGACAGAGGCAGGTTGGAACACTGAAGCTTTCTTT.

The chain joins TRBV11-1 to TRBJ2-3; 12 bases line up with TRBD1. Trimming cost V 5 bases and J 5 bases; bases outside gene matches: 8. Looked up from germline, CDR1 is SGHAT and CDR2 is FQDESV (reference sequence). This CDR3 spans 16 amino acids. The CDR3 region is CASSSRDRGLRDTQYF. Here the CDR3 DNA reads TGTGCCAGCAGCAGCCGGGACAGGGGGCTTCGAGATACGCAGTATTTT.

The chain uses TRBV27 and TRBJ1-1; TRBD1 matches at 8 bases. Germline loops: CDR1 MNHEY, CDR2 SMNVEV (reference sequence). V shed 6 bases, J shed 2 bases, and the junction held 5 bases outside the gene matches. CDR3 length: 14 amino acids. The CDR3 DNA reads TGTGCCAGCAGCCCTACAGGGGGTAACACTGAAGCTTTCTTT. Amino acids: CASSPTGGNTEAFF.

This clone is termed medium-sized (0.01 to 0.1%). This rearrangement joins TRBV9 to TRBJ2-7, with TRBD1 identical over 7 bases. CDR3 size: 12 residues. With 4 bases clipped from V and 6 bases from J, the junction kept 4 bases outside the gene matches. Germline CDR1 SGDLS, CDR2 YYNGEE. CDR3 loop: CASSRQGLEQYF. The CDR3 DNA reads TGTGCCAGCAGCCGACAGGGCCTCGAGCAGTACTTC.

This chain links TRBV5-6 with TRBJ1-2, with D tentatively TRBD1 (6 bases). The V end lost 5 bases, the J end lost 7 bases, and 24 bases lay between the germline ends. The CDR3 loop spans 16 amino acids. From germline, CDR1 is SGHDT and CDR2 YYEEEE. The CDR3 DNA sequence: TGTGCCAGCAGAAGGTTCCAGGGGTTTTTGTCGGGTGGCTACACCTTC. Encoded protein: CASRRFQGFLSGGYTF.

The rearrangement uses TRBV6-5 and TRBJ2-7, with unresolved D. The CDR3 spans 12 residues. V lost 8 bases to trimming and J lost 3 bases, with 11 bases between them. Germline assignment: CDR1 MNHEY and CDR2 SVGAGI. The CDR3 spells CASAGAYYEQYF. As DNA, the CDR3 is TGTGCCAGCGCTGGAGCATACTACGAGCAGTACTTC.

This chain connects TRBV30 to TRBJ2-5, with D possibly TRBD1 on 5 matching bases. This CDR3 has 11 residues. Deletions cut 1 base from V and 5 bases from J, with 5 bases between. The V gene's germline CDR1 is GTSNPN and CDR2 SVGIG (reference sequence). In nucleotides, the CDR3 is TGTGCCTGGAGTGACAGGGAGACCCAGTACTTC. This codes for CAWSDRETQYF.

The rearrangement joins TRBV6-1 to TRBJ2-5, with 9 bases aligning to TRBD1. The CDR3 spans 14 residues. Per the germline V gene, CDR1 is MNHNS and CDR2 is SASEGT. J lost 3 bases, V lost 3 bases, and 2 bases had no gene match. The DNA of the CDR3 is TGTGCCAGCAGTGACGGACAGGGGAAAGAGACCCAGTACTTC. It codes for CASSDGQGKETQYF.

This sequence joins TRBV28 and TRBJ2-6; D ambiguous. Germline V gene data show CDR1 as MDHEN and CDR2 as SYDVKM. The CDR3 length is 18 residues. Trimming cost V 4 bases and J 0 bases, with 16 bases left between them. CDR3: CASSSPFPANSGANVLTF. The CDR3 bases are TGTGCCAGCAGTTCCCCCTTCCCAGCTAACTCTGGGGCCAACGTCCTGACTTTC. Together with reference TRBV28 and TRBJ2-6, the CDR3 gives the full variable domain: DVKVTQSSRYLVKRTGEKVFLECVQDMDHENMFWYRQDPGLGLRLIYFSYDVKMKEKGDIPEGYSVSREKKERFSLILESASTNQTSMYLCASSSPFPANSGANVLTFGAGSRLTVL.

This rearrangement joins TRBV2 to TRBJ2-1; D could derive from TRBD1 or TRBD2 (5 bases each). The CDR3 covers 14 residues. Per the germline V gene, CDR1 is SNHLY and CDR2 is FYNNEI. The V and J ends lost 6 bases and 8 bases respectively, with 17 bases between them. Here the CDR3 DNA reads TGTGCCAGCAGCGCCCAGCGGACAAGCCATGAGCAGTTCTTC. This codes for CASSAQRTSHEQFF.

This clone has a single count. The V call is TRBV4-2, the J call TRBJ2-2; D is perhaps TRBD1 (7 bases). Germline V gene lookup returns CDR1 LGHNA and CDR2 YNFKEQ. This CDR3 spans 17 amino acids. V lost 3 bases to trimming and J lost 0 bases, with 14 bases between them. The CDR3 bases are TGTGCCAGCAGCCACAGGGGGGAGACCACGAACACCGGGGAGCTGTTTTTT. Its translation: CASSHRGETTNTGELFF.

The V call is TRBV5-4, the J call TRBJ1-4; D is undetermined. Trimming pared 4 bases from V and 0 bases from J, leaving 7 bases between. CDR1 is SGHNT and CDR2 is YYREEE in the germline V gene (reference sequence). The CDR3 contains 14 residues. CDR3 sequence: CASSPDATNEKLFF. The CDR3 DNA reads TGTGCCAGCAGCCCGGATGCAACTAATGAAAAACTGTTTTTT.

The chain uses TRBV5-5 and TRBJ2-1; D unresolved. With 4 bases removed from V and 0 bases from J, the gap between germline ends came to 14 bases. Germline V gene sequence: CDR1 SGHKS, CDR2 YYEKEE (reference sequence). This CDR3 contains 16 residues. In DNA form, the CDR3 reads TGTGCCAGCAGCGACGCCGAGAAATTCTCCTACAATGAGCAGTTCTTC. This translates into CASSDAEKFSYNEQFF.

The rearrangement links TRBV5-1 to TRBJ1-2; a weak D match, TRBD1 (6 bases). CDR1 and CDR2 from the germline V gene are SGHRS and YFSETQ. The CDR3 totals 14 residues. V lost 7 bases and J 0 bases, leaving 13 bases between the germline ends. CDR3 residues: CASGTGNANYGYTF. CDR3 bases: TGCGCCAGCGGCACAGGGAACGCTAACTATGGCTACACCTTC.

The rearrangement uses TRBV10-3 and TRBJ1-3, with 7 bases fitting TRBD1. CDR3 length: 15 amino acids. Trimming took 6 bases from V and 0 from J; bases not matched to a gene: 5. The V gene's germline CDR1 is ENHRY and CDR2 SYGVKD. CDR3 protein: CAIRGDRSSGNTIYF. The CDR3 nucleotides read TGTGCCATCAGGGGGGACAGATCCTCTGGAAACACCATATATTTT.

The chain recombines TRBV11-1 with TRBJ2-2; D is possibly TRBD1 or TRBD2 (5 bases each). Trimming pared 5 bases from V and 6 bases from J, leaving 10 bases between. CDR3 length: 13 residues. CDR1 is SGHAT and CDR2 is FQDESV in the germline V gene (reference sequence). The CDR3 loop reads CASSPWGSGELFF. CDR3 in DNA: TGTGCCAGCAGCCCGTGGGGGTCCGGGGAGCTGTTTTTT.

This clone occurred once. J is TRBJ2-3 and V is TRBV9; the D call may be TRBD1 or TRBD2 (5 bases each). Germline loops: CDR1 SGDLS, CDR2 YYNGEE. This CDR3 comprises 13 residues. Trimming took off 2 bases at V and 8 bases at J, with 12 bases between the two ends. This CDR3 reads CASSVGWDGTQYF. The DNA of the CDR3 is TGTGCCAGCAGCGTTGGGTGGGACGGTACGCAGTATTTT.

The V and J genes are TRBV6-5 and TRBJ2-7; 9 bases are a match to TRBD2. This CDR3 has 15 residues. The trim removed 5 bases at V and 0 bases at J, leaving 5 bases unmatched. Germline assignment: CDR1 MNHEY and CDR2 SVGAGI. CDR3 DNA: TGTGCCAGCAGTGCGGGGGGGAGACCCTCCTACGAGCAGTACTTC. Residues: CASSAGGRPSYEQYF.

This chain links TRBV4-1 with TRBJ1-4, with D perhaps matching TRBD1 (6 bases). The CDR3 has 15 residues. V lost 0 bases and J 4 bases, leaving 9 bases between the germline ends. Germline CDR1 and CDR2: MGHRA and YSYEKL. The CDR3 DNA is TGCGCCAGCAGCCAAGAAACGGACAGTAATGAAAAACTGTTTTTT. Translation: CASSQETDSNEKLFF.

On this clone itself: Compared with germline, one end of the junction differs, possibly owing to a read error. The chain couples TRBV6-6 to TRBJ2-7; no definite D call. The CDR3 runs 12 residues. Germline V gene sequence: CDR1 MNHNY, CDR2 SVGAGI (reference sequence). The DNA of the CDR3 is TGTGCCAGCACTGGAGCATCCTACGAGCAGCACTTC. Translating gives CASTGASYEQHF.

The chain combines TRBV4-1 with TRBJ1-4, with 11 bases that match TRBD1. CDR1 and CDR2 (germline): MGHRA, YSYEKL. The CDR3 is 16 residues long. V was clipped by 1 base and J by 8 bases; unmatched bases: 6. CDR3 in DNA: TGCGCCAGCAGCCAAGGCGGACAGGGGGCACGAGAAAAACTGTTTTTT. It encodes CASSQGGQGAREKLFF.

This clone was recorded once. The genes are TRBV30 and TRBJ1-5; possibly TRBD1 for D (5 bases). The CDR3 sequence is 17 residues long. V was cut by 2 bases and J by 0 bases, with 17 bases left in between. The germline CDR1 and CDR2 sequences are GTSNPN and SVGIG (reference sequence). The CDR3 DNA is TGTGCCTGGAGTTCGACCCGACAGTACCCTAGCAATCAGCCCCAGCATTTT. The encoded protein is CAWSSTRQYPSNQPQHF.

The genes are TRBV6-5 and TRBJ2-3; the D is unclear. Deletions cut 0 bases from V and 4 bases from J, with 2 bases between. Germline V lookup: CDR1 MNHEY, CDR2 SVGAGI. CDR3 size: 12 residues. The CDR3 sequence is CASSYSPDTQYF. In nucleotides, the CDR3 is TGTGCCAGCAGTTACTCCCCAGATACGCAGTATTTT.

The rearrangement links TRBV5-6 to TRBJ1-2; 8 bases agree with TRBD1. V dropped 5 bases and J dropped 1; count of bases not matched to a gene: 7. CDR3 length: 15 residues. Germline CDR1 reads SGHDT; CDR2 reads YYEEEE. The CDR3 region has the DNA TGTGCCAGCAGTCTCGGACAGGGCTTTAACTATGGCTACACCTTC. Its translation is CASSLGQGFNYGYTF.

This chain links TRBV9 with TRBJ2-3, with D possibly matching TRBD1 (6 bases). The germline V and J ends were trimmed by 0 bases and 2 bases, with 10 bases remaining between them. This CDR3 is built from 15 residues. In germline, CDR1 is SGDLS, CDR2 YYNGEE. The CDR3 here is CASSVVGQDTDTQYF. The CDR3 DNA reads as TGTGCCAGCAGCGTAGTGGGACAAGACACAGATACGCAGTATTTT. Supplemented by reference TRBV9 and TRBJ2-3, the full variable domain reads DSGVTQTPKHLITATGQRVTLRCSPRSGDLSVYWYQQSLDQGLQFLIQYYNGEERAKGNILERFSAQQFPDLHSELNLSSLELGDSALYFCASSVVGQDTDTQYFGPGTRLTVL.

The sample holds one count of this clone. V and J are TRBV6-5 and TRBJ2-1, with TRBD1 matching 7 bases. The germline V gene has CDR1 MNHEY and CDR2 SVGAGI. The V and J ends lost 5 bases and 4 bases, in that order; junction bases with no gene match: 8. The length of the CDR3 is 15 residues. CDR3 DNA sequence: TGTGCCAGCAGTATCGGACAGGTTCAGTACAATGAGCAGTTCTTC. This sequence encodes CASSIGQVQYNEQFF.